This T cell receptor (beta chain) is drawn from a study of blood T cells in healthy people across ages. At the level of the study: Using template switching, researchers captured about one barcoded beta molecule for each two T cells.

The CDR3 length is 15 residues. Per the germline V gene, CDR1 is MDHEN and CDR2 is SYDVKM. V gave up 6 bases and J gave up 2 bases, with 14 bases separating them. A J-beta primer mix and a sample-barcoded 5' primer were used in a second PCR of roughly 6 to 11 cycles. A single record per CDR3 protein comes from TCRdb applying MiXCR to the 5' RACE reads. The sample comprises hundreds of thousands of distinct CDR3 sequences, roughly three fifths of which are singletons, and roughly 25% rests with the top ten. The specimen was blood. J is TRBJ2-1 and V is TRBV28; D not resolved. The receptor comes from a man aged 35 to 55 in good health. CDR3 nucleotides: TGTGCCAGCAGAAAAACCGCAATCCCCTACAATGAGCAGTTCTTC. Its translation is CASRKTAIPYNEQFF.